This T cell receptor beta chain came from a study of early T cells in non-severe SARS-CoV-2 infection listed by TCRdb under 2021. Regarding the study in general: Bulk RNA from unsorted whole blood was used for TCR sequencing, so alpha and beta chains could not be paired.

This was a case-control study nested in a cohort of healthcare workers in London, UK, who had nasopharyngeal swab PCR tests and blood samples taken every week. Healthcare workers were enrolled in the week of the UK lockdown, from 23 to 31 March 2020, and were followed every week for up to roughly 15 weeks. The library was prepared using 5' RACE. The reads were generated on a NextSeq 500. The TCR library protocol attached unique molecular identifiers to individual cDNA molecules to correct for sequencing error and PCR bias. Sequencing covered both TCR alpha and beta chains, and within each sample the abundances of alpha and beta sequences were tightly co-correlated. On the study's bioinformatics: Decombinator V4 was used to perform V gene, J gene and CDR3 annotation of TCR sequences. Expanded TCRs were defined as changing significantly between any two time points under a Poisson model with p below 0.0001. TCR abundances were normalised to the total number of TCRs sequenced in each sample and reported as counts per million. MAIT TCRs were defined by TRAV1-2 paired with TRAJ12, TRAJ20 or TRAJ33, and iNKT TCRs by TRAV10 paired with TRAJ18. VDJdb, accessed on 1 November 2021, was searched for TCRs annotated for CMV, EBV and SARS-CoV-2, and TCRs annotated for more than one antigen were excluded. TCRdb cleaned the public reads at Q25 with fastp, built clones with MiXCR and kept in-frame beta chains. For every CDR3 protein sequence, its rows merge into one entry that carries the most common genes and DNA. These V and J calls are TCRdb output, not the study's own analysis. The sample profile shows 20,000 to 30,000 distinct CDR3 sequences; 4.5% to 5.5% of them were found once. The top ten hold 4% of the sample.

This clonotype occurred many times. The antigen it recognizes is unknown. No base quality values were provided; no much bigger clone lies one nucleotide off. CDR1 and CDR2 are read off the germline V gene as SGHRS and YFSETQ. Cut back by 0 bases and 7 bases, the V and J ends lie 13 bases apart. CDR3 length: 14 amino acids, cysteine to phenylalanine. Solely the CDR3 DNA is kept, with 42 bases framed from the first base. Points the paper makes about the study in general: VDJdb matching was skewed toward anti-spike CD8 responses and likely underestimated virus-specific expansions by missing private and CD4 specificities.

The sample was whole blood. The sequence links TRBV5-1 to TRBJ2-5; the D gene lacks a confident call. The receptor comes from an adult who was a healthcare worker with PCR-confirmed SARS-CoV-2 infection or an uninfected control (not recorded which). Read as DNA, the sequence is TGCGCCAGCAGCTTGGCCGTGGTTGCGGCGACCCAGTACTTC. Its product reads: CASSLAVVAATQYF.